This T cell receptor (beta chain) was found in a study of blood T cell repertoires in COVID-19. Study-wide background: Sites in the United States, Italy and Spain provided acute and convalescent COVID-19 samples.

As handled by the study authors: By means of reference gene primer amplification, nucleated cell counts were estimated. TCRdb's copy holds only in-frame clones and misses some; the assay was immunoSEQ multiplex PCR. V, J and clone size were drawn from that table, and D and trimming were deduced from the DNA. The sample lists 250,000 to 300,000 clones, about four fifths seen once, with around 3% in the top ten. The CDR3 loop spans 16 amino acids. CDR1 is MGHRA and CDR2 is YSYEKL in the germline V gene. Trimming stripped 0 bases from V and 0 bases from J, with 12 bases between. This TCR was sampled from a woman aged 60-75 years with active or convalescent COVID-19. The chain joins TRBV4-1 to TRBJ2-7; no definite D call. Sequencing used peripheral blood. The CDR3 DNA follows: TGCGCCAGCAGCCAAGACCCTTTTTACAGCTCCTACGAGCAGTACTTC. As protein: CASSQDPFYSSYEQYF.